This T cell receptor (beta chain) appears in the sequencing data of a study of human T cells and chemical hapten exposure. CDR3 size: 15 residues. V lost 3 bases, J lost 3 bases, and 15 bases lay in between. Germline CDR1 is ENHRY and CDR2 is SYGVKD. TCRdb re-called the RACE reads through MiXCR, storing one row per CDR3 protein. This repertoire shows tens of thousands of distinct CDR3 sequences, more than 6.5% found once; its top ten account for approximately 1.2%. As to time point: patch test 2, 6 weeks after DPC sensitization. As for treatment: therapeutic diphenylcyclopropenone sensitization with weekly scalp DPC. Alopecia patients deemed DPC-suitable, aged 18 to 70, excluding pregnancy. This clonotype came up many times.

This sequence joins TRBV10-3 and TRBJ2-7; either TRBD1 or TRBD2 may supply D (5 bases each). This specimen consisted of whole blood, obtained in connection with sensitization to the hapten diphenylcyclopropenone (DPC). This receptor was identified in a woman aged 30 to 39 with alopecia areata. Some clones in this sample may be carry-over from other donors' samples. The CDR3 DNA sequence: TGTGCCATCAGTGACGACGGGACGGAGGACTACGAGCAGTACTTC. Its translation: CAISDDGTEDYEQYF.